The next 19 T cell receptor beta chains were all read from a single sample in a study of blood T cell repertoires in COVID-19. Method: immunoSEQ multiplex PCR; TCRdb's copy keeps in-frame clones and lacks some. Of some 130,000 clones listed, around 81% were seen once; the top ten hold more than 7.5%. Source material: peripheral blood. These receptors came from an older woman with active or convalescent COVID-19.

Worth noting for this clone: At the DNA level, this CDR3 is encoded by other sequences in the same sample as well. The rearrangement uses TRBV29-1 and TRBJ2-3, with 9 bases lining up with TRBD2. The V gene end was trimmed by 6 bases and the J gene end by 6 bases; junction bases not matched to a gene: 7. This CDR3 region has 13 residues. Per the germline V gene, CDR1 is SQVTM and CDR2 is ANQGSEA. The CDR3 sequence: CSVAGGNTDTQYF. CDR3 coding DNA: TGCAGCGTAGCGGGGGGTAACACGGATACGCAGTATTTT.

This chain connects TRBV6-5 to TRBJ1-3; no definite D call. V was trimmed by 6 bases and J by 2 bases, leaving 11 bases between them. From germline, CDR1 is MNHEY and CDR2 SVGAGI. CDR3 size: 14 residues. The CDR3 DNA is TGTGCCAGCAGACACACAGAAGCTGGAAACACCATATATTTT. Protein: CASRHTEAGNTIYF.

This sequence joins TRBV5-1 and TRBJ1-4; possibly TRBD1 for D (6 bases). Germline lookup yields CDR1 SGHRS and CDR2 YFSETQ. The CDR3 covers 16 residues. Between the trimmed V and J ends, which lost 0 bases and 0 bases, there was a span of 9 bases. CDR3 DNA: TGCGCCAGCAGCTTGGCCGGGACACCAACTAATGAAAAACTGTTTTTT. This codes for CASSLAGTPTNEKLFF.

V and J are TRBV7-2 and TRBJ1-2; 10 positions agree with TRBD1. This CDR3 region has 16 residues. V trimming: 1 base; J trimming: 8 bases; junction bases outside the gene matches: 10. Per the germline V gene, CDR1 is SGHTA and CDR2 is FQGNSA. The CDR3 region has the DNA TGTGCCAGCAGCTTAGGAAGTGTGGGACAGGGGTACGGCTACACCTTC. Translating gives CASSLGSVGQGYGYTF.

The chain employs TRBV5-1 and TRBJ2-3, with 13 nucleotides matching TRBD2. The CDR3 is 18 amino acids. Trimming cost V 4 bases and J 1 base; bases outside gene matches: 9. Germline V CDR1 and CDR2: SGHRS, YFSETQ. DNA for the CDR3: TGCGCCAGCAGCCCCTGGACTAGCGGGAGATCCGGCACAGATACGCAGTATTTT. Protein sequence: CASSPWTSGRSGTDTQYF.

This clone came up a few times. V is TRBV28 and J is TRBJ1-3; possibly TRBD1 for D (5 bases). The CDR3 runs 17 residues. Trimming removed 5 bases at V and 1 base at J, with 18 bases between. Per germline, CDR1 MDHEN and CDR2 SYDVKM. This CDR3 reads CASSPPGGYTSGNTIYF. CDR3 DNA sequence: TGTGCCAGCAGTCCTCCGGGGGGTTATACTTCTGGAAACACCATATATTTT. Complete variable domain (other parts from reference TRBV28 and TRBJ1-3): DVKVTQSSRYLVKRTGEKVFLECVQDMDHENMFWYRQDPGLGLRLIYFSYDVKMKEKGDIPEGYSVSREKKERFSLILESASTNQTSMYLCASSPPGGYTSGNTIYFGEGSWLTVV.

The CDR3 loop reads CASSPQGAGLSTDTQYF. The CDR3 region has the DNA TGTGCCAGCAGCCCCCAGGGAGCGGGCCTTAGCACAGATACGCAGTATTTT. The chain joins TRBV25-1 to TRBJ2-3, with a weak D call TRBD2 (6 bases). Trimming cost V 6 bases and J 0 bases, with 19 bases left between them. Looked up from germline, CDR1 is MGHDK and CDR2 is SYGVNS. The CDR3 extends over 17 amino acids.

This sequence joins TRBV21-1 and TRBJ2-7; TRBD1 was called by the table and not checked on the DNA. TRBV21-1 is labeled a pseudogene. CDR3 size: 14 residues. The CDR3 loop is CASSPWDRGSEQYV. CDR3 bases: TGTGCCAGCAGCCCATGGGACAGGGGTAGCGAGCAGTACGTC.

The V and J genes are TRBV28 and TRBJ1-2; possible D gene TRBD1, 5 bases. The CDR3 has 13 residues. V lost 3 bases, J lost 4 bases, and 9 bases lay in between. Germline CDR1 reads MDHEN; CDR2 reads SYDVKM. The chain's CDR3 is CASSLMDTYGYTF. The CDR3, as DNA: TGTGCCAGCAGTTTGATGGACACCTATGGCTACACCTTC.

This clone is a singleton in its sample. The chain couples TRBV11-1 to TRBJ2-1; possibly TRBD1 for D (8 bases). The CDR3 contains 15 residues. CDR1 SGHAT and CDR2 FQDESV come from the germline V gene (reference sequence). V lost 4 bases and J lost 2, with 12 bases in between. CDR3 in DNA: TGTGCCAGCAGCTCTACAGGGGGGGCCTACAATGAGCAGTTCTTC. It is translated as CASSSTGGAYNEQFF.

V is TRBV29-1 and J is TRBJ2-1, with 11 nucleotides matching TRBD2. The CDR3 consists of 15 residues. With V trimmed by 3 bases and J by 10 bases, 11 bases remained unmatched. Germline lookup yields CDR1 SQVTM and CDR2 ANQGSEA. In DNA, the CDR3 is TGCAGCGTTGATGCAAGACTAGCGGGATTAGGGGAGCAGTTCTTC. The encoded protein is CSVDARLAGLGEQFF.

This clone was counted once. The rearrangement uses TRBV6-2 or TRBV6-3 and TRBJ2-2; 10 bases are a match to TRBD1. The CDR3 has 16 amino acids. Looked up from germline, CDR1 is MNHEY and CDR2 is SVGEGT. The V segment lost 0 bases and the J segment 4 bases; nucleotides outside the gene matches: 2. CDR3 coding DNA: TGTGCCAGCAGTTACTCGAGGACAGGGGGCACCGGGGAGCTGTTTTTT. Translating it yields CASSYSRTGGTGELFF.

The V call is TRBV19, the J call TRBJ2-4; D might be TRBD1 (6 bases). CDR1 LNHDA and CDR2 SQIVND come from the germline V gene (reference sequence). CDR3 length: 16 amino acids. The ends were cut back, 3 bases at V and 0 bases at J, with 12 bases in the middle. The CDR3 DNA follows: TGTGCCAGTAGTATCGGGCCAGGGGAAGCCAAAAACATTCAGTACTTC. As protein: CASSIGPGEAKNIQYF.

The CDR3 coding sequence is TGTGCCATCAGTGAGTCGTTAAACTCAGGAAACACCATATATTTT. It codes for CAISESLNSGNTIYF. V is TRBV10-3 and J is TRBJ1-3, with D hard to call. The ends were cut back, 0 bases at V and 4 bases at J, with 10 bases in the middle. The V gene's germline CDR1 is ENHRY and CDR2 SYGVKD. The CDR3 is 15 residues long.

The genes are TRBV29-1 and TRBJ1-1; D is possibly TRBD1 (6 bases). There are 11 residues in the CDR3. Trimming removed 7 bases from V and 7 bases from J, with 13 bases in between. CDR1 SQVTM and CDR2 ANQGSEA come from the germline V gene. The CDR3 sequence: CSADGQNEAFF. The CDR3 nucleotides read TGCAGCGCCGACGGACAGAATGAAGCTTTCTTT.

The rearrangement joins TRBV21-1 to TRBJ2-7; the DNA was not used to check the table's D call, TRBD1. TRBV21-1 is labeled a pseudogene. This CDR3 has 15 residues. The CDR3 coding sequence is TGTGCCAGCAGCAAAGGAGCAGGGGCTCGATTCGAGCAGTACGTC. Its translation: CASSKGAGARFEQYV.

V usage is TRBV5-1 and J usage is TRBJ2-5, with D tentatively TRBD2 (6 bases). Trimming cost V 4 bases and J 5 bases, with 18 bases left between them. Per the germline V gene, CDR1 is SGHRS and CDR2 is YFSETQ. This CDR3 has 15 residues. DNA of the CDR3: TGCGCCAGCAGCACCTCGGGGCAGGGAGGCGAGACCCAGTACTTC. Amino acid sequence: CASSTSGQGGETQYF. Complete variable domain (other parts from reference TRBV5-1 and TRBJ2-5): KAGVTQTPRYLIKTRGQQVTLSCSPISGHRSVSWYQQTPGQGLQFLFEYFSETQRNKGNFPGRFSGRQFSNSRSEMNVSTLELGDSALYLCASSTSGQGGETQYFGPGTRLLVL.

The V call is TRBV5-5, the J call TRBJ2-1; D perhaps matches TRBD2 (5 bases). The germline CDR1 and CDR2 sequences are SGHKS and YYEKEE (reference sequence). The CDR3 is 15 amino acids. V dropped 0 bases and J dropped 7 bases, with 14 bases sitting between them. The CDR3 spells CASSLVVWGVNEQFF. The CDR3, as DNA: TGTGCCAGCAGCTTGGTAGTGTGGGGAGTGAATGAGCAGTTCTTC.

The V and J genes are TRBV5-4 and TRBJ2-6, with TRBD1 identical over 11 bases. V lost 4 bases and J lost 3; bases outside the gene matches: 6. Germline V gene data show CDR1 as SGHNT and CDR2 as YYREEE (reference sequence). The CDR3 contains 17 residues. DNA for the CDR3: TGTGCCAGCAGCCCCGGGACAGGGGGTTTTGGGGCCAACGTCCTGACTTTC. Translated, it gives CASSPGTGGFGANVLTF. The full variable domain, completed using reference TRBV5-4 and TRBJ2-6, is ETGVTQSPTHLIKTRGQQVTLRCSSQSGHNTVSWYQQALGQGPQFIFQYYREEENGRGNFPPRFSGLQFPNYSSELNVNALELDDSALYLCASSPGTGGFGANVLTFGAGSRLTVL.